This TCR beta chain was retrieved from a study of OX40 agonist ivuxolimab in advanced cancers. The CDR3 has 14 residues. In germline, CDR1 is SNHLY, CDR2 FYNNEI. V was trimmed by 7 bases and J by 0 bases, leaving 10 bases between them. TCRdb's table, derived via immunoSEQ multiplex PCR, lists solely in-frame clones and lacks some. The sample has roughly 73,000 clones; 65% to 85% are singletons. This chain joins TRBV2 and TRBJ1-5; D ambiguous. The TCR sequence derives from an adult with an advanced solid tumor such as melanoma, head and neck, liver or kidney cancer. Material: CD4+ or CD8+ T cells sorted from blood, obtained in a trial of the OX40 agonist ivuxolimab. DNA of the CDR3: TGTGCCAGCAATCGCGGTAATAGCAATCAGCCCCAGCATTTT. This sequence encodes CASNRGNSNQPQHF. Full variable domain (missing parts from reference TRBV2 and TRBJ1-5): EPEVTQTPSHQVTQMGQEVILRCVPISNHLYFYWYRQILGQKVEFLVSFYNNEISEKSEIFDDQFSVERPDGSNFTLKIRSTKLEDSAMYFCASNRGNSNQPQHFGDGTRLSIL.